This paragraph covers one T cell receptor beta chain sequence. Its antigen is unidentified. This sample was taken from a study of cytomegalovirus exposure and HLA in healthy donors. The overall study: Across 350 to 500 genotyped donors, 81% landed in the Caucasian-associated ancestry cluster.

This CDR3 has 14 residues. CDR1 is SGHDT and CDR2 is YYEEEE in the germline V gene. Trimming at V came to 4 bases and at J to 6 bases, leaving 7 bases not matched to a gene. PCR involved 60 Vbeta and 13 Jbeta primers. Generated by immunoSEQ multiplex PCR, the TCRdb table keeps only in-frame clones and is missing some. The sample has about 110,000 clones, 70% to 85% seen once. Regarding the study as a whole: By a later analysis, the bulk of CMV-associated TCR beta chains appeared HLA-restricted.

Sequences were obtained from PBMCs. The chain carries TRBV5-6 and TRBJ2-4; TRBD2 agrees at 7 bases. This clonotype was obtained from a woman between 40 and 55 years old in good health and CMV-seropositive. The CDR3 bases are TGTGCCAGCAGCCGCACTAGCGCCTCAAACATTCAGTACTTC. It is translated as CASSRTSASNIQYF.